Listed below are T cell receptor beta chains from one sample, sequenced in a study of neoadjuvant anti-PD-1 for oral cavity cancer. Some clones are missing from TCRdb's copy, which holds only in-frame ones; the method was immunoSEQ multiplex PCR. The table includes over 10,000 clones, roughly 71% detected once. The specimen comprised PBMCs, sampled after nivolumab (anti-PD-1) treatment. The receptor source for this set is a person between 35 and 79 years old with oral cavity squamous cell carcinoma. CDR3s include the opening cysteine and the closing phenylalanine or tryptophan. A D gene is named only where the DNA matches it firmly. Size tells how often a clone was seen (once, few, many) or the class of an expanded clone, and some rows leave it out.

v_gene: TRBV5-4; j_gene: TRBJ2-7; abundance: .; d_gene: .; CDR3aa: CASSLGYEQYF; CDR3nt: TGTGCCAGCAGCTTGGGCTACGAGCAGTACTTC
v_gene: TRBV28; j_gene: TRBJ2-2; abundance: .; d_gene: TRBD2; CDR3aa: CASSWERGRSTGELFF; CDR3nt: TGTGCCAGCAGTTGGGAGCGGGGCCGGTCCACCGGGGAGCTGTTTTTT
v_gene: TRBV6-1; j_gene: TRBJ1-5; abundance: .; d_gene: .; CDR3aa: CASDNRGNQPQHF; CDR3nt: TGTGCCAGCGATAACAGGGGCAATCAGCCCCAGCATTTT
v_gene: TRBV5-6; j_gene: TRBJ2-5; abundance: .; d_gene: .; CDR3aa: CASSLWRGETQYF; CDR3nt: TGTGCCAGCAGCTTGTGGAGAGGGGAGACCCAGTACTTC
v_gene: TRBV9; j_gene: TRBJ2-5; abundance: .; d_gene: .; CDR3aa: CASSVGGALQETQYF; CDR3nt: TGTGCCAGCAGCGTAGGGGGTGCCCTTCAAGAGACCCAGTACTTC
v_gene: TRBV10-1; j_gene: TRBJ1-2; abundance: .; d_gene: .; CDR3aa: CASSPREGREDYGYTF; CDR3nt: TGCGCCAGCAGCCCCAGGGAGGGCAGGGAGGACTATGGCTACACCTTC
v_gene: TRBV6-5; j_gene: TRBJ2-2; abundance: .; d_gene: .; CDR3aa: CASNHEVTGELFF; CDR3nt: TGTGCCAGCAATCATGAGGTCACCGGGGAGCTGTTTTTT
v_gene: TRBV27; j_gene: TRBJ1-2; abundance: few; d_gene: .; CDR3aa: CASSQAPKGGYTF; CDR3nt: TGTGCCAGCAGTCAGGCCCCCAAGGGTGGCTACACCTTC
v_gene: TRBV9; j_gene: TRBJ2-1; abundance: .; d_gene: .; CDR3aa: CASSALARGSYNEQFF; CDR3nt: TGTGCCAGCAGCGCCCTAGCGCGAGGCTCCTACAATGAGCAGTTCTTC
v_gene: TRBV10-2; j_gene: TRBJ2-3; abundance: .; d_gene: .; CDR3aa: CASRRTDTQYF; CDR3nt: TGCGCCAGCAGACGAACAGATACGCAGTATTTT
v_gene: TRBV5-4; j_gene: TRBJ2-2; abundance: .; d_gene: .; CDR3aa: CASSLYPGELFF; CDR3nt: TGTGCCAGCAGCTTGTATCCCGGGGAGCTGTTTTTT
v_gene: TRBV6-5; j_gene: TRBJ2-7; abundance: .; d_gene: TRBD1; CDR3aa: CASIQGAGAYEQYF; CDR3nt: TGTGCCAGCATTCAGGGGGCAGGGGCCTACGAGCAGTACTTC
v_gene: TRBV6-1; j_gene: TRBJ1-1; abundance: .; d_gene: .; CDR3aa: CASRTVGEAFF; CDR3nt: TGTGCCAGCAGAACGGTAGGAGAAGCTTTCTTT
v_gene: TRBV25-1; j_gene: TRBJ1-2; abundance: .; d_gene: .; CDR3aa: CASSESAGSGGYTF; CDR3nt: TGTGCCAGCAGTGAATCGGCAGGTTCGGGTGGCTACACCTTC
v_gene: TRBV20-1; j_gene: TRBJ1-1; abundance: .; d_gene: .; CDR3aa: CSAGVNTEAFF; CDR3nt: TGCAGTGCTGGGGTGAACACTGAAGCTTTCTTT
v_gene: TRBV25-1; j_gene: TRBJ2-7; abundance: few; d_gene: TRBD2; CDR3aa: CASSESEREDYEQYF; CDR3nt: TGTGCCAGCAGTGAATCCGAGCGGGAGGATTACGAGCAGTACTTC
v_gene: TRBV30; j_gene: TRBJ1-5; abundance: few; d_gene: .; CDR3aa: CAWSGRGGLNQPQHF; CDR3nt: TGTGCCTGGAGCGGGCGGGGGGGACTCAATCAGCCCCAGCATTTT
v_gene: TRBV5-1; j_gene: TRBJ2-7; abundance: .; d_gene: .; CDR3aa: CASARGSTYTYEQYF; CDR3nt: TGCGCCTCTGCACGTGGTAGCACTTATACTTACGAGCAGTACTTC
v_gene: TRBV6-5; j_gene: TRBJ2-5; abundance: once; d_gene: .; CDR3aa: CASILKTQGLETQYF; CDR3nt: TGTGCCAGCATTCTCAAAACCCAGGGATTAGAGACCCAGTACTTC
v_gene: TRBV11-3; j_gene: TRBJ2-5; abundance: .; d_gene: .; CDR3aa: CASSLGVGETQYF; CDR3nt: TGTGCCAGCAGCTTAGGGGTGGGCGAGACCCAGTACTTC
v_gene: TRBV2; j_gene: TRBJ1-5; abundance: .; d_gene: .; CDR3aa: CASSDPEFTRPQHF; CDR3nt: TGTGCCAGCAGTGACCCCGAGTTTACCCGGCCCCAGCATTTT
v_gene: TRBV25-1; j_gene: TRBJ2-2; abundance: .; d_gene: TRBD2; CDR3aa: CASGTSGSTALTGELFF; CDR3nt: TGTGCCAGCGGAACTAGCGGGAGCACGGCCCTTACCGGGGAGCTGTTTTTT
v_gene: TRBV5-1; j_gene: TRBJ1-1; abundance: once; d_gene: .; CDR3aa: CASSSSGGNTEAFF; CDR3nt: TGCGCCAGCAGCTCTTCTGGGGGGAACACTGAAGCTTTCTTT
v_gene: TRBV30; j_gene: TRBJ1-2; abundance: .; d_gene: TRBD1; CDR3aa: CAWSVSDTGGGYTF; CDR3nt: TGTGCCTGGAGTGTTTCAGATACAGGGGGAGGCTACACCTTC
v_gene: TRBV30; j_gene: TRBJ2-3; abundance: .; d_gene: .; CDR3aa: CAWGRGYFTDTQYF; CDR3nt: TGTGCCTGGGGACGGGGGTATTTCACAGATACGCAGTATTTT
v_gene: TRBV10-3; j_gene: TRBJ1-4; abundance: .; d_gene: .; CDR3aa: CAISVAPGDNEKLFF; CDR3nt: TGTGCCATCAGTGTTGCCCCAGGAGACAATGAAAAACTGTTTTTT
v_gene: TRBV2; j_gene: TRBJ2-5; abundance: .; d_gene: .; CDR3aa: CASSLSETQYF; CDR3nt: TGTGCCAGCAGTCTTTCAGAGACCCAGTACTTC
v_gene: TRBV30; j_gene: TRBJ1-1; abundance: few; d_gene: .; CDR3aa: CAWTAGVDTEAFF; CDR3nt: TGTGCCTGGACTGCCGGGGTGGATACTGAAGCTTTCTTT
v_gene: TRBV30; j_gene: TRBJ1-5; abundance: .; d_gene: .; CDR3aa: CAWSEKGSQPQHF; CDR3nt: TGTGCCTGGAGTGAGAAGGGTTCTCAGCCCCAGCATTTT
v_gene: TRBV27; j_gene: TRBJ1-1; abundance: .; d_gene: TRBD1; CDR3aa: CASSLQLPGQGRGTEAFF; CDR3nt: TGTGCCAGCAGTTTACAGCTCCCGGGACAGGGGCGAGGGACTGAAGCTTTCTTT
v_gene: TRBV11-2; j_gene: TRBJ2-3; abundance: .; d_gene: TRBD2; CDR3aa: CASSEGLLPTDTQYF; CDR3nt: TGTGCCAGCAGCGAGGGACTACTACCCACAGATACGCAGTATTTT
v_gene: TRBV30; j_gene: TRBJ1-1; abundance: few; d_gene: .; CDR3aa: CAWGRQSAEAFF; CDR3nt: TGTGCCTGGGGTAGACAGTCAGCTGAAGCTTTCTTT
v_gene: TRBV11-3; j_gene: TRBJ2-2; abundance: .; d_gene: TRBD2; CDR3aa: CASSAGLAPTGGELFF; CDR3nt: TGTGCCAGCAGCGCGGGACTAGCGCCGACCGGGGGGGAGCTGTTTTTT
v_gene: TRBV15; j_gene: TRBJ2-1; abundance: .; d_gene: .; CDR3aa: CATQSVAVYNEQFF; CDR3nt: TGTGCCACCCAATCCGTCGCCGTCTACAATGAGCAGTTCTTC
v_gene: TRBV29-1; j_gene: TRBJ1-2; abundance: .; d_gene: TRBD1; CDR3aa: CSVTDRGPFGYTF; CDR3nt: TGCAGCGTTACAGACAGGGGACCATTTGGCTACACCTTC
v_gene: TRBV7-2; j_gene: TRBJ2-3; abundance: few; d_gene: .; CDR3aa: CASSYSHRTDTQYF; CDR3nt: TGTGCCAGCAGCTACTCCCACAGAACAGATACGCAGTATTTT
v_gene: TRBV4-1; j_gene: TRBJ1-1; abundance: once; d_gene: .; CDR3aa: CASSRGGGLGTEAFF; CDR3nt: TGCGCCAGCAGCCGAGGGGGAGGTCTGGGCACTGAAGCTTTCTTT
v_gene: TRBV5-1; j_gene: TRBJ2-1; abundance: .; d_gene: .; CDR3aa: CASSFTGSANYNEQFF; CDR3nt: TGCGCCAGCAGCTTTACCGGGAGCGCTAACTACAATGAGCAGTTCTTC
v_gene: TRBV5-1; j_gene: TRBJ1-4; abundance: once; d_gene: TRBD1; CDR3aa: CASSGTGGQNEKLFF; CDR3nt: TGCGCCAGCAGCGGGACAGGGGGCCAGAATGAAAAACTGTTTTTT
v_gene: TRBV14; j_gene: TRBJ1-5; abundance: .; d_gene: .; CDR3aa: CASSQGGASNQPQHF; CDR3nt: TGTGCCAGCAGCCAAGGGGGAGCGAGCAATCAGCCCCAGCATTTT
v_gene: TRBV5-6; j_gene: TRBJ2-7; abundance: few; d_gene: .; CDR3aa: CASSFGNSYEQYF; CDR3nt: TGTGCCAGCAGCTTTGGCAACTCCTACGAGCAGTACTTC
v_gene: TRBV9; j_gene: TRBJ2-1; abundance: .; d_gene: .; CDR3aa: CASSVGGGSYNEQFF; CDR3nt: TGTGCCAGCAGCGTAGGGGGCGGGTCCTACAATGAGCAGTTCTTC
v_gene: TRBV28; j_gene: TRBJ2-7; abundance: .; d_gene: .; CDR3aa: CASSLVGYIGTSNYEQYF; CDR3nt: TGTGCCAGCAGTTTGGTAGGTTATATAGGGACAAGCAACTACGAGCAGTACTTC
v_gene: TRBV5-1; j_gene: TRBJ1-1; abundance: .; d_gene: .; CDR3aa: CASSLAQNTEAFF; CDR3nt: TGCGCCAGCAGCTTGGCCCAAAACACTGAAGCTTTCTTT
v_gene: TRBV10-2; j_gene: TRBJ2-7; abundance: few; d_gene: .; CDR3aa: CASSEGSQVGNEQYF; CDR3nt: TGCGCCAGCAGTGAAGGGAGCCAGGTTGGGAACGAGCAGTACTTC
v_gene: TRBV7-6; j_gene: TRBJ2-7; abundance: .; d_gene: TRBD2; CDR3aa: CASSSLAGPSYEQYF; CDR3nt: TGTGCCAGCAGCTCCTTAGCGGGCCCCTCCTACGAGCAGTACTTC
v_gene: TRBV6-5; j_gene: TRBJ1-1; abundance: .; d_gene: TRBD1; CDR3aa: CASQGGSEAFF; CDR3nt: TGTGCCAGCCAAGGGGGCAGCGAAGCTTTCTTT
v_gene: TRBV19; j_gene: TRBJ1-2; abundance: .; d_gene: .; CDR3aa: CASSIEAPYGYTF; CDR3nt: TGTGCCAGTAGTATCGAAGCGCCTTATGGCTACACCTTC
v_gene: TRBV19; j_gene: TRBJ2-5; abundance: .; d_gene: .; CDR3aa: CASSKRIRSQETQYF; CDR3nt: TGTGCCAGTAGTAAGCGAATAAGATCCCAAGAGACCCAGTACTTC
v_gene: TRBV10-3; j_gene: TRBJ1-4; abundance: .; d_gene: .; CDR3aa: CAISEGGEYAVNEKLFF; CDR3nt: TGTGCCATCAGTGAGGGAGGGGAGTACGCGGTTAATGAAAAACTGTTTTTT
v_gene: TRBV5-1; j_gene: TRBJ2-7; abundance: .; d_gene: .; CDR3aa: CASSLVVGTYEQYF; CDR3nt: TGCGCCAGCAGCTTGGTCGTGGGTACCTACGAGCAGTACTTC
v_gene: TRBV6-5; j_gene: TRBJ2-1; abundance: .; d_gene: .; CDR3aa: CASRDVNEQFF; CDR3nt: TGTGCCAGCAGGGACGTAAATGAGCAGTTCTTC
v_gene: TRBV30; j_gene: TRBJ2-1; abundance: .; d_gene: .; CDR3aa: CAWSVLAHEQFF; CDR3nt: TGTGCCTGGAGTGTATTAGCGCACGAGCAGTTCTTC
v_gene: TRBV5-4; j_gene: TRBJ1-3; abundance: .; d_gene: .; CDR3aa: CASSWGPGNGNTIYF; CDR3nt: TGTGCCAGCAGCTGGGGGCCGGGTAATGGAAACACCATATATTTT
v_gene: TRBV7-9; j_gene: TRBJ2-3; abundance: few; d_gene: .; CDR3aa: CASGRAPADTQYF; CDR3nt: TGTGCCAGCGGACGAGCGCCGGCAGATACGCAGTATTTT
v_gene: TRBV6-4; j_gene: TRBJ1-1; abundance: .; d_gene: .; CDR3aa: CASIPVDTHTENTEAFF; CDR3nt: TGTGCCAGCATTCCCGTCGATACCCATACGGAGAACACTGAAGCTTTCTTT
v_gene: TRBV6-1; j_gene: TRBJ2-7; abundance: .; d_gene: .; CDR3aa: CASSGGWTYEQYF; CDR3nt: TGTGCCAGCAGTGGGGGTTGGACCTACGAGCAGTACTTC